The entry below describes one T cell receptor (beta chain). Its specificity is unknown. The CDR3 is 15 residues long. Germline CDR1 is SGHDN and CDR2 is FVKESK. Deletions cut 0 bases from V and 7 bases from J, with 15 bases between. Time point of the sample: persistent/refractory GD, antithyroid drugs over 5 years with positive TRAb. Scientists built the TCR library using RNA that was extracted from PBMCs. The sample comes from a study of regulatory T cells in long-lasting Graves disease. CDR3-region Arm-PCR and iRepertoire HTBI primers produced the TCR beta libraries. TCRdb re-called the multiplex PCR reads through MiXCR, storing one row per CDR3 protein. This table holds about 290,000 distinct CDR3 sequences, 20% to 25% found once. Overall study findings and caveats: TRBV28, TRBJ1-2 and TRBJ2-5 emerged as the favored segments in persistent disease.

The material was peripheral blood mononuclear cells (PBMCs), obtained when the disease was refractory, from a patient treated with antithyroid drugs. The chain employs TRBV14 and TRBJ1-1; maybe TRBD1 (5 bases). The clonotype originates from a female donor with Graves disease. CDR3 in amino acids: CASSQESRGLVEAFF. The CDR3 DNA reads as TGTGCCAGCAGCCAAGAGAGTCGGGGGTTGGTTGAAGCTTTCTTT.